The clone carrying this TCR beta chain has only a few counts. Its target is unknown. Diagnosing involved the use of clinical symptoms, serum thyroxine and TRAb, thyroid ultrasound and orbital computed tomography. These data come from a study of T cells in Graves' hyperthyroidism and ophthalmopathy. The CDR3 length is 13 residues. The V segment lost 4 bases and the J segment 5 bases; nucleotides outside the gene matches: 6. Germline loops: CDR1 DFQATT, CDR2 SNEGSKA (reference sequence). Findings and caveats of the study: Ophthalmopathy was distinguished from stable hyperthyroidism by 13 V-J signatures.

RNA transcripts gave rise to amplified TCR beta CDR3 regions. The HTBI primer set was used in a first-round RT-PCR of the TCR CDR3. Using its own MiXCR run on the multiplex PCR reads, TCRdb lists one record per CDR3 protein. This table has hundreds of thousands of distinct CDR3 sequences, about 14% appearing once. Specimen: blood. The chain employs TRBV20-1 and TRBJ2-7, with 9 bases fitting TRBD2. The sequence was collected from a man between 18 and 29 years old with Graves' ophthalmopathy. The CDR3 reads CSAMGLAPHEQYF. The CDR3 nucleotides are TGCAGTGCTATGGGACTAGCACCCCACGAGCAGTACTTC.